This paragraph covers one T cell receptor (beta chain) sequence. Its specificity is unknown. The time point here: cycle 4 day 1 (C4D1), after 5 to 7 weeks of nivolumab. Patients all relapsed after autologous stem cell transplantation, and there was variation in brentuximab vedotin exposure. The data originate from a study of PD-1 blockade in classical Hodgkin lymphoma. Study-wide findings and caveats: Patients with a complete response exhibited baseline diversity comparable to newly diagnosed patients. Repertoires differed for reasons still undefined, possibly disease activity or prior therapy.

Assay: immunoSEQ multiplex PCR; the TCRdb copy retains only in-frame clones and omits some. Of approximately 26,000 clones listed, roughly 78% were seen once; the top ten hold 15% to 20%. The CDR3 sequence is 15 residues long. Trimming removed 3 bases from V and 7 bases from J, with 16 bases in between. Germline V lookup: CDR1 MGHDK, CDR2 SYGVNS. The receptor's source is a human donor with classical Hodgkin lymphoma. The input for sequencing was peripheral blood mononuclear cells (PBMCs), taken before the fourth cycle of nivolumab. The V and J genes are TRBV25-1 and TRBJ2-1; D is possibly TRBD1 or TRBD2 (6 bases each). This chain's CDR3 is CASSEVPGEVNEQFF. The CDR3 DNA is TGTGCCAGCAGTGAGGTGCCAGGGGAGGTAAATGAGCAGTTCTTC.